This TCR beta chain was identified in a study of T cell clonality in common variable immunodeficiency. CVID meant reduced serum IgG, IgA and/or IgM plus specific antibody deficiency. CVID subjects were some 15 female and 25 to 30 male, aged 9 to 64. V lost 3 bases, J lost 2 bases, and 4 bases stayed unmatched. The CDR3 runs 15 residues. The germline V gene encodes CDR1 ENHRY and CDR2 SYGVKD. This clone appeared many times. The antigen remains unidentified. The CDR3 is cut off 3 residues early in the read; its end comes from the germline J gene. The assay was immunoSEQ multiplex PCR, and TCRdb's table has in-frame clones only and misses some. Sampling found just over 20,000 clones, none seen once. General study findings and limits: Compared with controls, CVID subjects had fewer shared TCRbeta clones. In common variable immunodeficiency, TCR beta chains reportedly carried fewer deletions and N-nucleotide insertions. Authors noted CVID clonality's cause needs subpopulation repertoire sequencing.

This chain joins TRBV10-3 and TRBJ2-3; 8 positions match TRBD1. This receptor was taken from a human donor with common variable immunodeficiency. What was sequenced was peripheral blood mononuclear cells. CDR3 bases read: TGTGCCATCAGTGATGGACAGGGTTCCACAGATACG. This encodes CAISDGQGSTDT. The entire CDR3 protein is CAISDGQGSTDTQYF.